This paragraph reports one T cell receptor (beta chain). Time point of the sample: after dendritic cell vaccination, including at tumor progression/relapse. Method: immunoSEQ multiplex PCR; TCRdb's copy keeps in-frame clones and lacks some. The repertoire holds 85,000 to 100,000 clones, with approximately 81% as singletons. V dropped 2 bases and J dropped 1 base, with 11 bases sitting between them. The CDR3 runs to 15 residues. Germline loops: CDR1 MDHEN, CDR2 SYDVKM. This entry belongs to a study of glioma-infiltrating T cells after dendritic cell vaccination. Overall study context: The vaccine used monocyte-derived dendritic cells pulsed overnight with autologous tumor lysate.

The sample in question was blood, obtained after dendritic cell vaccination. The rearrangement uses TRBV28 and TRBJ2-5; D is ambiguous. The clonotype originates from a human donor with glioblastoma. The CDR3 nucleotides read TGTGCCAGCAGTTTAACGCAGGCCCCCCAAGAGACCCAGTACTTC. Its translation is CASSLTQAPQETQYF.